This entry lists 29 T cell receptor beta chains sequenced from one sample in a study of radiotherapy plus CTLA-4 blockade in lung cancer. Data came from immunoSEQ multiplex PCR; TCRdb stores just in-frame clones and leaves some out. The data hold fewer than 95,000 clones, with about 80% observed a single time. The specimen was peripheral blood, collected from a patient treated with radiotherapy plus ipilimumab. Every receptor here comes from a human donor with non-small cell lung cancer who had stable disease on radiotherapy plus ipilimumab.

This chain links TRBV14 with TRBJ2-5, with D possibly TRBD2 on 5 matching bases. The DNA matches TRBJ2-7 better at its end, which makes the J call doubtful. The CDR3 contains 14 residues. Germline V gene lookup returns CDR1 SGHDN and CDR2 FVKESK. The DNA of the CDR3 is TGTGCCAGCAGCCAACTAGCCGCCATGGGCGAGCAGTACTTC. This translates into CASSQLAAMGEQYF.

The chain couples TRBV10-3 to TRBJ1-1, with TRBD1 matching over 9 bases. V lost 6 bases, J lost 4 bases, and 18 bases stayed unmatched. CDR3 length: 18 residues. The germline gives CDR1 ENHRY, CDR2 SYGVKD. The CDR3 coding sequence is TGTGCCATCAGGGGGGACAGGGCGACAGAAAGGGTTCGCACTGAAGCTTTCTTT. Its translation is CAIRGDRATERVRTEAFF.

On this clone: Compared with germline, one end of the junction differs, possibly owing to a read error. The chain recombines TRBV5-6 with TRBJ2-6, with D perhaps given as TRBD1 or TRBD2 (6 bases each). The germline CDR1 and CDR2 sequences are SGHDT and YYEEEE. The CDR3 consists of 19 residues. CDR3: CASSHWGAGFGSGVNVLTF. CDR3 nucleotide sequence: TGTGCCAGCAGCCATTGGGGGGCGGGCTTCGGGTCTGGGGTCAACGTCCTGACTTTC.

The chain carries TRBV27 and TRBJ2-1; 7 bases line up with TRBD1. Germline V gene data show CDR1 as MNHEY and CDR2 as SMNVEV (reference sequence). CDR3 size: 16 residues. The V segment lost 5 bases and the J segment 6 bases; nucleotides outside the gene matches: 13. The CDR3 nucleotides are TGTGCCAGCAGTCCCTCCGCGACAGGGTTAGTCAATGAGCAGTTCTTC. Translated, it gives CASSPSATGLVNEQFF.

In DNA, the CDR3 is TGTGCCAGCAGTTCATCTCCCAGGAAGAACACTGAAGCTTTCTTT. This translates into CASSSSPRKNTEAFF. The genes are TRBV7-2 and TRBJ1-1; D remains ambiguous. CDR3 length equals 15 residues. Germline-derived CDR1 and CDR2 are SGHTA and FQGNSA. Deletions cut 6 bases from V and 1 base from J, with 15 bases between.

In nucleotides, the CDR3 is TGTGCCAGCAGGCCCGGGATATATCTCACAAGGGAGACCCAGTACTTC. It yields the protein CASRPGIYLTRETQYF. V usage is TRBV7-2 and J usage is TRBJ2-5; possible D gene TRBD2, 5 bases. CDR3 length: 16 amino acids. In germline, CDR1 is SGHTA, CDR2 FQGNSA. The V end was cut by 6 bases, the J end by 5 bases, with 22 bases between. Filled out from reference TRBV7-2 and TRBJ2-5, the complete variable domain reads GAGVSQSPSNKVTEKGKDVELRCDPISGHTALYWYRQSLGQGLEFLIYFQGNSAPDKSGLPSDRFSAERTGGSVSTLTIQRTQQEDSAVYLCASRPGIYLTRETQYFGPGTRLLVL.

About this clone: This same CDR3 is encoded by further DNA sequences in the sample. This chain joins TRBV28 and TRBJ2-5; tentative D call: TRBD2 (6 bases). V lost 5 bases and J lost 2, with 15 bases in between. The CDR3 is 15 residues long. The germline V gene has CDR1 MDHEN and CDR2 SYDVKM. The CDR3 reads CASSPPGRGQETQYF. The CDR3 nucleotides read TGTGCCAGCAGTCCCCCCGGACGGGGGCAAGAGACCCAGTACTTC.

The DNA for the CDR3 is TGCGCCAGCAGCCGGGACAGGAGTTATAATTCACCCCTCCACTTT. Encoded protein: CASSRDRSYNSPLHF. The rearrangement joins TRBV4-1 to TRBJ1-6; 8 nucleotides align to TRBD1. V was clipped by 4 bases and J by 4 bases; unmatched bases: 3. This CDR3 has 15 amino acids. CDR1 and CDR2 from the germline V gene are MGHRA and YSYEKL.

Note on this clone: The same CDR3 can be traced to other DNA sequences in this sample. This chain links TRBV7-2 with TRBJ2-7, with 13 bases matching TRBD2. Trimming removed 0 bases from V and 7 bases from J; junction bases left unmatched: 3. The CDR3 contains 15 residues. Looked up from germline, CDR1 is SGHTA and CDR2 is FQGNSA. CDR3 sequence: CASSLAGTSGAEQYF. In DNA, the CDR3 is TGTGCCAGCAGCTTAGCAGGGACTAGCGGGGCGGAGCAGTACTTC.

The J gene is TRBJ1-2, the V gene TRBV29-1, with TRBD1 identical over 8 bases. The CDR3 is 14 residues long. Trimming removed 4 bases from V and 6 bases from J; junction bases left unmatched: 10. CDR1 and CDR2 from the germline V gene are SQVTM and ANQGSEA. This CDR3 reads CSVGGAGGRDGYTF. CDR3 DNA: TGCAGCGTTGGGGGTGCAGGGGGCAGGGATGGCTACACCTTC.

V gene TRBV5-1 combines with J gene TRBJ2-1; D unclear. The CDR3 consists of 12 residues. Germline assignment: CDR1 SGHRS and CDR2 YFSETQ. Trimming pared 0 bases from V and 8 bases from J, leaving 6 bases between. The CDR3 protein is CASSLGLDEQFF. CDR3 DNA sequence: TGCGCCAGCAGCTTGGGTCTGGATGAGCAGTTCTTC.

This chain joins TRBV5-1 and TRBJ2-2; D gene unclear. V lost 4 bases and J 4 bases, leaving 14 bases between the germline ends. The V gene's germline CDR1 is SGHRS and CDR2 YFSETQ. This CDR3 region has 15 residues. CDR3 loop: CASSPSTPPTGELFF. CDR3 sequence (DNA): TGCGCCAGCAGCCCCTCGACCCCTCCCACCGGGGAGCTGTTTTTT.

This chain uses TRBV18 with TRBJ2-7; D possibly corresponds to TRBD1 (6 bases). Trimming removed 2 bases from V and 6 bases from J, with 14 bases in between. Looked up from germline, CDR1 is KGHSH and CDR2 is LQKENI. The CDR3 has 14 amino acids. The chain's CDR3 is CASSPIETGIEQYF. The CDR3 DNA sequence: TGTGCCAGCTCACCAATTGAAACAGGGATCGAGCAGTACTTC.

The chain joins TRBV27 to TRBJ2-1, with TRBD2 matching over 10 bases. This CDR3 is 15 amino acids long. From germline, CDR1 is MNHEY and CDR2 SMNVEV (reference sequence). J gave up 8 bases and V 8 bases, and 12 bases lay outside the gene matches. The CDR3 loop reads CASRLGLAGGDEQFF. In DNA form, the CDR3 reads TGTGCCAGCCGCTTAGGCTTAGCGGGGGGCGATGAGCAGTTCTTC.

The chain recombines TRBV5-1 with TRBJ1-3; 7 nucleotides agree with TRBD1. Trimming removed 1 base from V and 0 bases from J; junction bases left unmatched: 7. The CDR3 is 17 amino acids. Germline values: CDR1 SGHRS, CDR2 YFSETQ. CDR3 DNA sequence: TGCGCCAGCAGCTTGTATGGACAGGACCACTCTGGAAACACCATATATTTT. This sequence encodes CASSLYGQDHSGNTIYF.

The chain employs TRBV29-1 and TRBJ2-5; no clear D. CDR3 length equals 12 residues. V dropped 6 bases and J dropped 4 bases, with 12 bases sitting between them. The germline CDR1 and CDR2 sequences are SQVTM and ANQGSEA. CDR3 in amino acids: CSVQEETETQYF. The CDR3 bases are TGCAGCGTGCAAGAAGAGACAGAGACCCAGTACTTC.

The CDR3 nucleotides read TGTGCCAGCAGTGAAGTGGGGACAGGGACCTCGGGATATGGCTACACCTTC. As protein: CASSEVGTGTSGYGYTF. This chain uses TRBV2 with TRBJ1-2; TRBD1 agrees at 9 bases. After removal of 1 base from V and 5 bases from J, the junction contained 11 bases not matched to a gene. The CDR3 contains 17 residues. CDR1 is SNHLY and CDR2 is FYNNEI in the germline V gene.

The chain is built from TRBV4-1 and TRBJ2-7, with 8 nucleotides matching TRBD2. J gave up 0 bases and V 7 bases, and 8 bases lay outside the gene matches. The CDR3 consists of 15 residues. In germline, CDR1 is MGHRA, CDR2 YSYEKL. The CDR3 nucleotides read TGCGCCAGCACCCTCTTAGCGGGGCTCTCCTACGAGCAGTACTTC. This codes for CASTLLAGLSYEQYF.

The CDR3 region is CAYPPQHF. CDR3 nucleotide sequence: TGTGCCTACCCGCCCCAGCATTTT. The V call is TRBV30, the J call TRBJ1-5, with no clear D. V was trimmed by 7 bases and J by 9 bases, leaving 4 bases between them. Germline V lookup: CDR1 GTSNPN, CDR2 SVGIG (reference sequence). The CDR3 is 8 residues long. Looking up the rest from reference TRBV30 and TRBJ1-5 gives the full variable domain: SQTIHQWPATLVQPVGSPLSLECTVEGTSNPNLYWYRQAAGRGLQLLFYSVGIGQISSEVPQNLSASRPQDRQFILSSKKLLLSDSGFYLCAYPPQHFGDGTRLSIL.

The chain carries TRBV25-1 and TRBJ2-4, with 9 bases that match TRBD1. Losses at the gene ends were 6 bases for V and 5 bases for J; bases not matched to a gene: 5. The CDR3 contains 14 residues. Germline V gives CDR1 MGHDK, CDR2 SYGVNS. CDR3: CASSGTGNQNIQYF. The CDR3 DNA sequence: TGTGCCAGCAGCGGGACAGGGAACCAAAACATTCAGTACTTC.

The chain is built from TRBV7-6 and TRBJ2-1, with TRBD2 matching 8 bases. Germline CDR1 reads SGHVS; CDR2 reads FNYEAQ. This CDR3 has 14 amino acids. The V gene end was trimmed by 5 bases and the J gene end by 6 bases; junction bases not matched to a gene: 6. CDR3 loop: CASSPGGALNEQFF. For the CDR3, the DNA is TGTGCCAGCAGCCCCGGGGGGGCGCTCAATGAGCAGTTCTTC.

This chain uses TRBV27 with TRBJ1-5, with D possibly TRBD1 on 5 matching bases. CDR1 is MNHEY, CDR2 SMNVEV, per germline (reference sequence). V shed 5 bases and J shed 1 base, with 9 bases lying between them. This CDR3 region has 14 residues. The CDR3 DNA follows: TGTGCCAGCAGTCCGGGGGACAGCAATCAGCCCCAGCATTTT. Protein sequence: CASSPGDSNQPQHF.

Comment on this clone: This sample also contains other DNA sequences that code for the same CDR3. This chain connects TRBV19 to TRBJ1-2, with 7 bases fitting TRBD1. Trimming removed 6 bases from V and 7 bases from J; junction bases left unmatched: 17. CDR1 is LNHDA and CDR2 is SQIVND in the germline V gene (reference sequence). The CDR3 is 16 amino acids. Written as DNA, the CDR3 is TGTGCCAGTAGCTCAACACAGGGGCCTCTCTCCAGTGGCTACACCTTC. Its protein is CASSSTQGPLSSGYTF.

This clone showed up just once. The chain has TRBV5-4 and TRBJ2-3, with a possible D match to TRBD1 (6 bases). Germline-derived CDR1 and CDR2 are SGHNT and YYREEE (reference sequence). The CDR3 consists of 16 residues. V dropped 0 bases and J dropped 0 bases, with 11 bases sitting between them. CDR3 DNA: TGTGCCAGCAGCTTGGGAGGGGGAACTAGCACAGATACGCAGTATTTT. Its translation is CASSLGGGTSTDTQYF.

The V call is TRBV5-4, the J call TRBJ1-1; D unclear. Trimming pared 3 bases from V and 0 bases from J, leaving 12 bases between. Germline-derived CDR1 and CDR2 are SGHNT and YYREEE (reference sequence). The CDR3 length is 15 residues. The CDR3 nucleotides are TGTGCCAGCAGCTCCAATGGGGTCCTGAACACTGAAGCTTTCTTT. Translated, it gives CASSSNGVLNTEAFF.

V is TRBV5-1 and J is TRBJ2-7; D gene uncertain. CDR3 size: 12 residues. CDR1 and CDR2 from the germline V gene are SGHRS and YFSETQ. The V end lost 3 bases, the J end lost 3 bases, and 7 bases lay between the germline ends. The CDR3 DNA reads TGCGCCAGCAGCTACAACATCTACGAGCAGTACTTC. It specifies CASSYNIYEQYF.

The V call is TRBV10-2, the J call TRBJ2-1, with D perhaps TRBD2 (7 bases). The V and J ends lost 7 bases and 7 bases respectively, with 14 bases between them. CDR1 is WSHSY, CDR2 SAAADI, per germline. The CDR3 runs 13 residues. The CDR3 DNA follows: TGCGCCAGCAAGGGGGGGTATGGAAATGAGCAGTTCTTC. It specifies CASKGGYGNEQFF.

In its sample, this clone was seen a few times. The chain employs TRBV19 and TRBJ2-2; tentative D call: TRBD2 (5 bases). The CDR3 has 12 residues. Germline V gene data show CDR1 as LNHDA and CDR2 as SQIVND (reference sequence). V was shortened by 4 bases and J by 8 bases, with 8 bases between the two germline ends. The CDR3 region is CASSTSMGELFF. The CDR3 DNA follows: TGTGCCAGTAGTACTAGCATGGGGGAGCTGTTTTTT.

Here the CDR3 reads CASSEYKGEKLFF. The CDR3 DNA reads as TGTGCCAGCAGTGAATATAAGGGTGAAAAACTGTTTTTT. V usage is TRBV25-1 and J usage is TRBJ1-4; D is ambiguous. The V gene lost 0 bases and the J gene lost 7 bases, with 6 bases spanning the gap. CDR1 is MGHDK and CDR2 is SYGVNS in the germline V gene. The CDR3 runs to 13 residues.